Below are 3 T cell receptor beta chains sequenced from a single sample in a study of OX40 agonist ivuxolimab in advanced cancers. TCRdb keeps only in-frame clones here, not all; method: immunoSEQ multiplex PCR. The top ten clones hold 4.6% of a sample with 57,000 or so clones, 84% of them seen once. The starting material was CD4+ or CD8+ T cells sorted from blood, obtained in a trial of the OX40 agonist ivuxolimab. These receptors were obtained from an adult with an advanced solid tumor such as melanoma, head and neck, liver or kidney cancer.

The table lists this clone with a count of one. The chain employs TRBV2 and TRBJ1-2; D unresolved. The CDR3 extends over 15 amino acids. Germline V gene sequence: CDR1 SNHLY, CDR2 FYNNEI. Trimming took 2 bases from V and 3 from J, leaving 13 bases between them. The CDR3 region has the DNA TGTGCCAGCAGTGAATTGAGACTGAGAGACTATGGCTACACCTTC. Translating gives CASSELRLRDYGYTF.

This clone was seen a single time. The gene calls are TRBV9 and TRBJ2-7, with TRBD1 identical over 11 bases. Per the germline V gene, CDR1 is SGDLS and CDR2 is YYNGEE. This CDR3 comprises 14 residues. With V trimmed by 3 bases and J by 3 bases, 2 bases remained unmatched. The CDR3 sequence: CASSAGTGGYEQYF. CDR3 DNA sequence: TGTGCCAGCAGCGCCGGGACAGGGGGCTACGAGCAGTACTTC.

This clone is medium-sized in the sample. The chain has TRBV6-5 and TRBJ1-1; D gene ambiguous. Germline-derived CDR1 and CDR2 are MNHEY and SVGAGI. V shed 6 bases and J shed 4 bases, with 9 bases lying between them. This CDR3 is 12 amino acids long. Written as DNA, the CDR3 is TGTGCCAGCAGCCACCACAGCACTGAAGCTTTCTTT. Its protein is CASSHHSTEAFF.